These 29 T cell receptor beta chains came from one sample sequenced in a study of T cells in Graves' hyperthyroidism and ophthalmopathy. The investigators amplified TCR beta CDR3 regions from RNA transcripts. First-round RT-PCR targeting the TCR CDR3 was performed with the HTBI primer set. TCRdb reanalysed the multiplex PCR reads using MiXCR and keeps one entry per CDR3 protein. The sample has around 350,000 distinct CDR3 sequences, 25% seen once; the top ten hold about 70%. Sequencing input: blood. These receptor sequences come from a man over 45 with Graves' hyperthyroidism.

The chain joins TRBV6-1 to TRBJ2-5, with D unclear. The germline V gene encodes CDR1 MNHNS and CDR2 SASEGT. V dropped 8 bases and J dropped 2 bases, with 9 bases sitting between them. The CDR3 spans 12 residues. The CDR3 DNA sequence: TGTGCCAGCGAAAATTCGCAAGAGACCCAGTACTTC. This codes for CASENSQETQYF.

Comments on this clonotype: This may be a read error: a much more frequent sequence differs by one nucleotide. The chain combines TRBV7-9 with TRBJ2-5; a possible D gene is TRBD1 (5 bases). Germline CDR1 SEHNR, CDR2 FQNEAQ (reference sequence). The ends were cut back, 3 bases at V and 7 bases at J, with 12 bases in the middle. There are 13 residues in the CDR3. CDR3 region: CASSFGREGTQYF. The DNA of the CDR3 is TGTGCCAGCAGCTTCGGCAGGGAAGGGACCCAGTACTTC.

This sequence joins TRBV27 and TRBJ1-2, with D possibly TRBD1 on 6 matching bases. The CDR3 loop spans 17 amino acids. V was clipped by 6 bases and J by 5 bases, with 25 bases between them. The germline V gene encodes CDR1 MNHEY and CDR2 SMNVEV (reference sequence). CDR3 sequence: CASSPLMRGALGYGYTF. The CDR3 bases are TGTGCCAGCAGCCCCCTCATGCGGGGGGCCTTAGGGTATGGCTACACCTTC.

This chain connects TRBV5-1 to TRBJ2-7, with TRBD1 matching 9 bases. Germline CDR1 is SGHRS and CDR2 is YFSETQ. V dropped 0 bases and J dropped 5; count of bases not matched to a gene: 12. This CDR3 is built from 17 residues. This CDR3 is CASSLALGQGFSHEQYF. The CDR3 coding sequence is TGCGCCAGCAGCTTGGCACTGGGACAGGGTTTTTCCCACGAGCAGTACTTC.

There are a few counts of this clonotype. The J gene is TRBJ2-3, the V gene TRBV27; 12 nucleotides agree with TRBD2. The V gene end was trimmed by 4 bases and the J gene end by 10 bases; junction bases not matched to a gene: 3. The V gene's germline CDR1 is MNHEY and CDR2 SMNVEV (reference sequence). There are 13 residues in the CDR3. CDR3: CASSSRLAGAQYF. The CDR3 DNA sequence: TGTGCCAGCAGTTCCAGACTAGCGGGAGCGCAGTATTTT.

To note about this clonotype: A much larger clone differs by one base, so this may be a read error. The rearrangement links TRBV3-1 to TRBJ1-1, with 8 bases matching TRBD1. The V gene end was trimmed by 6 bases and the J gene end by 0 bases; junction bases not matched to a gene: 6. Germline V CDR1 and CDR2: LGHDT, YNNKEL (reference sequence). CDR3 length equals 15 residues. The CDR3 reads CASRATGDMNTEAFF. The DNA of the CDR3 is TGTGCCAGCAGGGCGACAGGGGATATGAACACTGAAGCTTTCTTT.

The chain carries TRBV27 and TRBJ1-6, with D hard to call. Trimming cost V 6 bases and J 8 bases, with 11 bases left between them. This CDR3 is built from 13 residues. The germline CDR1 and CDR2 sequences are MNHEY and SMNVEV (reference sequence). The CDR3 spells CASSFGQYSPLHF. CDR3 sequence (DNA): TGTGCCAGCAGCTTCGGGCAGTATTCACCCCTCCACTTT.

This clonotype has at least ten counts. This chain uses TRBV12-3 or TRBV12-4 with TRBJ2-5; D is possibly TRBD2 (6 bases). V lost 5 bases and J 5 bases, leaving 12 bases between the germline ends. The CDR3 has 13 residues. The CDR3 sequence is CASSRRGRETQYF. The CDR3 DNA reads as TGTGCCAGCAGTCGCCGGGGGAGGGAGACCCAGTACTTC.

This clonotype has only a few counts. The gene calls are TRBV2 and TRBJ1-5; D is possibly TRBD1 (5 bases). The V end was cut by 6 bases, the J end by 3 bases, with 9 bases between. The CDR3 is made up of 13 amino acids. Germline V gives CDR1 SNHLY, CDR2 FYNNEI. CDR3 residues: CASRRDFNQPQHF. The CDR3 nucleotides are TGTGCCAGCAGGCGGGACTTCAATCAGCCCCAGCATTTT.

This clonotype was detected only a few times. The V call is TRBV7-9, the J call TRBJ2-7, with D uncertain. The germline gives CDR1 SEHNR, CDR2 FQNEAQ (reference sequence). V was trimmed by 7 bases and J by 3 bases, leaving 22 bases between them. This CDR3 contains 16 residues. The chain's CDR3 is CASILICLVGHYEQYF. CDR3 sequence (DNA): TGTGCCAGCATCCTGATTTGCTTGGTAGGGCACTACGAGCAGTACTTC.

This clonotype was counted between two and nine times. The chain is built from TRBV5-1 and TRBJ1-2; 10 nucleotides line up with TRBD1. Germline loops: CDR1 SGHRS, CDR2 YFSETQ. Germline trimming cut 4 bases from V and 2 bases from J; bases unmatched to any gene: 5. The CDR3 has 15 amino acids. The CDR3 here is CASSDDRGQNYGYTF. CDR3 nucleotides: TGCGCCAGCAGCGATGACAGGGGGCAAAACTATGGCTACACCTTC.

There are a few counts of this clonotype. The V and J genes are TRBV20-1 and TRBJ2-5, with D unresolved. Trimming stripped 2 bases from V and 1 base from J, with 2 bases between. This CDR3 has 11 amino acids. Germline-derived CDR1 and CDR2 are DFQATT and SNEGSKA (reference sequence). The CDR3 DNA sequence: TGCAGTGCTAGATTCCAAGAGACCCAGTACTTC. Translated, it gives CSARFQETQYF.

Concerning this clonotype itself: A much more abundant neighbour one base away suggests this may be a read error. The J gene is TRBJ2-3, the V gene TRBV20-1, with D unresolved. Trimming removed 0 bases from V and 0 bases from J, with 4 bases in between. The CDR3 is 13 amino acids. Germline V lookup: CDR1 DFQATT, CDR2 SNEGSKA (reference sequence). The CDR3 here is CSAREPSTDTQYF. The DNA of the CDR3 is TGCAGTGCTAGAGAGCCTAGCACAGATACGCAGTATTTT.

The V gene is TRBV6-1, the J gene TRBJ1-1; D ambiguous. The CDR3 length is 14 residues. With 6 bases removed from V and 1 base from J, the gap between germline ends came to 12 bases. CDR1 and CDR2 from the germline V gene are MNHNS and SASEGT. CDR3 in DNA: TGTGCCAGCAGAGTTCCGGGGAGGAACACTGAAGCTTTCTTT. It specifies CASRVPGRNTEAFF.

This clonotype was recorded many times. V and J are TRBV28 and TRBJ2-7, with D perhaps matching TRBD2 (6 bases). V lost 7 bases, J lost 3 bases, and 13 bases lay in between. In germline, CDR1 is MDHEN, CDR2 SYDVKM. The CDR3 covers 13 residues. As DNA, the CDR3 is TGTGCCAGCACGGGCTCCGGGGGCTACGAGCAGTACTTC. It is translated as CASTGSGGYEQYF.

This clonotype was counted ten times or more. This chain links TRBV7-3 with TRBJ2-3; D unclear. The CDR3 runs to 14 residues. Trimming shortened V by 6 bases and J by 1 base, and 11 bases separated the two germline ends. Germline V CDR1 and CDR2: SGHTA, FQGTGA. The CDR3 loop reads CASSLSGGTDTQYF. In DNA, the CDR3 is TGTGCCAGCAGTTTATCTGGGGGCACAGATACGCAGTATTTT.

The sample holds many counts of this clonotype. This rearrangement joins TRBV28 to TRBJ2-5, with 14 bases aligning to TRBD2. Germline V lookup: CDR1 MDHEN, CDR2 SYDVKM. V lost 10 bases to trimming and J lost 2 bases; unmatched junction nucleotides: 12. This CDR3 is 17 amino acids long. CDR3 residues: CATERLAGGPEQETQYF. The CDR3 nucleotides read TGTGCCACTGAAAGACTAGCGGGAGGGCCAGAGCAAGAGACCCAGTACTTC.

This clonotype was picked up many times. The chain couples TRBV12-3 or TRBV12-4 to TRBJ2-7; TRBD1 or TRBD2 may be the D gene (5 bases each). The CDR3 extends over 12 amino acids. Trimming pared 1 base from V and 6 bases from J, leaving 7 bases between. CDR3 DNA sequence: TGTGCCAGCAGTTTAGAGAGGGGCGAGCAGTACTTC. This gives the protein CASSLERGEQYF.

This chain connects TRBV27 to TRBJ2-1; 14 bases line up with TRBD2. Germline loops: CDR1 MNHEY, CDR2 SMNVEV (reference sequence). V lost 7 bases and J lost 9; bases outside the gene matches: 14. The length of the CDR3 is 17 residues. DNA for the CDR3: TGTGCCAGCACCTCATCCCCCGGGACTAGCGGGAGCGGTGAGCAGTTCTTC. Translated: CASTSSPGTSGSGEQFF.

V is TRBV30 and J is TRBJ2-5, with D possibly being TRBD2 (5 bases). The CDR3 has 13 residues. Trimming cost V 2 bases and J 3 bases, with 10 bases left between them. The germline CDR1 and CDR2 sequences are GTSNPN and SVGIG (reference sequence). The CDR3 sequence is CAWSLQEEETQYF. The CDR3 coding sequence is TGTGCCTGGAGTCTTCAGGAGGAAGAGACCCAGTACTTC.

V usage is TRBV29-1 and J usage is TRBJ2-7, with 7 nucleotides matching TRBD2. Germline V gene lookup returns CDR1 SQVTM and CDR2 ANQGSEA. Trimming removed 5 bases from V and 7 bases from J; junction bases left unmatched: 8. The CDR3 loop spans 12 amino acids. CDR3 nucleotides: TGCAGCGTTTTAGCGGGCGGAGGGGAGCAGTACTTC. Amino acid sequence: CSVLAGGGEQYF.

This chain uses TRBV20-1 with TRBJ1-2; D remains unclear. V lost 3 bases and J lost 6, with 29 bases in between. The germline CDR1 and CDR2 sequences are DFQATT and SNEGSKA (reference sequence). The CDR3 is 18 amino acids. The CDR3 region is CSARAWRVGQHLQHGYTF. The CDR3 coding sequence is TGCAGTGCTAGGGCTTGGAGGGTCGGGCAACATCTCCAACATGGCTACACCTTC.

Ten or more counts support this clonotype. The chain recombines TRBV6-1 with TRBJ2-3; tentative D call: TRBD1 (5 bases). Trimming took off 2 bases at V and 2 bases at J, with 11 bases between the two ends. This CDR3 is 15 amino acids long. Germline V gene lookup returns CDR1 MNHNS and CDR2 SASEGT. CDR3 in amino acids: CASSESGRVTDTQYF. The CDR3 DNA follows: TGTGCCAGCAGTGAAAGTGGCAGGGTCACAGATACGCAGTATTTT.

A remark on this clonotype: The germline gene is not matched at one end of the junction; a read error may be the cause. This chain joins TRBV3-1 and TRBJ2-1, with 12 bases lining up with TRBD1. The CDR3 sequence is 15 residues long. The germline gives CDR1 LGHDT, CDR2 YNNKEL (reference sequence). The CDR3 DNA is TGTGCCATCAGCCCCGGGACAGGGGGCTCCAATGAGCAGTTCTTC. As protein: CAISPGTGGSNEQFF.

Only one count was recorded for this clonotype. The chain has TRBV19 and TRBJ1-1, with TRBD1 matching 7 bases. Germline V gene lookup returns CDR1 LNHDA and CDR2 SQIVND (reference sequence). Unmatched junction bases numbered 9, after V lost 3 bases and J lost 5 bases. The CDR3 has 15 residues. The CDR3 spells CASSMIGGGITEAFF. CDR3 in DNA: TGTGCCAGTAGTATGATCGGAGGGGGCATAACTGAAGCTTTCTTT.

V usage is TRBV28 and J usage is TRBJ1-5, with D possibly TRBD1 on 5 matching bases. The CDR3 sequence is 13 residues long. Trimming shortened V by 10 bases and J by 3 bases, and 13 bases separated the two germline ends. The germline gives CDR1 MDHEN, CDR2 SYDVKM. In nucleotides, the CDR3 is TGTGCCACCACGGGGGGTTTCAATCAGCCCCAGCATTTT. Its translation is CATTGGFNQPQHF.

This chain links TRBV6-9 with TRBJ2-1; the D call may be TRBD1 or TRBD2 (5 bases each). V was pared by 4 bases and J by 9 bases, with 10 bases between. Germline CDR1 and CDR2: MNHGY and SVAAGI. The CDR3 extends over 12 amino acids. CDR3 amino acids: CASSLRGSEQFF. For the CDR3, the DNA is TGTGCCAGCAGTTTACGGGGCAGTGAGCAGTTCTTC.

This clonotype was seen repeatedly, ten times or more. V usage is TRBV20-1 and J usage is TRBJ2-1, with D perhaps TRBD2 (5 bases). This CDR3 spans 12 amino acids. Per germline, CDR1 DFQATT and CDR2 SNEGSKA (reference sequence). Trimming took 3 bases from V and 3 from J, leaving 6 bases between them. CDR3 sequence: CSASAGYNEQFF. CDR3 bases: TGCAGTGCTAGTGCGGGCTACAATGAGCAGTTCTTC.

A few counts support this clonotype. The chain employs TRBV20-1 and TRBJ2-1; D is possibly TRBD1 or TRBD2 (7 bases each). Trimming removed 1 base from V and 9 bases from J, with 13 bases in between. Germline CDR1 and CDR2: DFQATT and SNEGSKA (reference sequence). The CDR3 sequence is 13 residues long. Here the CDR3 DNA reads TGCAGTGCTAGAGTGGGAGGGGGCCTTGAGCAGTTCTTC. Amino acids: CSARVGGGLEQFF.